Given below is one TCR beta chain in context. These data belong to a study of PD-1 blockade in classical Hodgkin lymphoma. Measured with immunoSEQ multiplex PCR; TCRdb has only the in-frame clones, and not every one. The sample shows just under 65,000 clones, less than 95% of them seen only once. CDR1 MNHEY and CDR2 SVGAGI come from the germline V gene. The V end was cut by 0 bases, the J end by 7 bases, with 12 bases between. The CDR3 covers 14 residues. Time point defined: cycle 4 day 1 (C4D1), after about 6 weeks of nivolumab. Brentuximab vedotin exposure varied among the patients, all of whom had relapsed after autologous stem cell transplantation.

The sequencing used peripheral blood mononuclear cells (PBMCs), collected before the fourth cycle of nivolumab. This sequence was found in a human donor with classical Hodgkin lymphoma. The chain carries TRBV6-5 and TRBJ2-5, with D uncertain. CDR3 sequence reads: CASSYSGPERTQYF. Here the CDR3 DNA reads TGTGCCAGCAGTTACTCGGGCCCCGAGAGGACCCAGTACTTC.